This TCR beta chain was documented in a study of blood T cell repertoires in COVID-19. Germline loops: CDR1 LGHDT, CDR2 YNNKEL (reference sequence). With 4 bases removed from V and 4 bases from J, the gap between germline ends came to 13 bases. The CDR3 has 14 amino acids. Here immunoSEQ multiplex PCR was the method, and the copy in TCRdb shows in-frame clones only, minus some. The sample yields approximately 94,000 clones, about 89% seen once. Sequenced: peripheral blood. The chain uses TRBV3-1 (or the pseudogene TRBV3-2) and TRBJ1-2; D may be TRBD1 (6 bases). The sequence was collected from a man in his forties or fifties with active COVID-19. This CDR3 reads CASSPLRGSYGYTF. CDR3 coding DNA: TGTGCCAGCAGCCCATTGAGGGGGAGCTATGGCTACACCTTC.